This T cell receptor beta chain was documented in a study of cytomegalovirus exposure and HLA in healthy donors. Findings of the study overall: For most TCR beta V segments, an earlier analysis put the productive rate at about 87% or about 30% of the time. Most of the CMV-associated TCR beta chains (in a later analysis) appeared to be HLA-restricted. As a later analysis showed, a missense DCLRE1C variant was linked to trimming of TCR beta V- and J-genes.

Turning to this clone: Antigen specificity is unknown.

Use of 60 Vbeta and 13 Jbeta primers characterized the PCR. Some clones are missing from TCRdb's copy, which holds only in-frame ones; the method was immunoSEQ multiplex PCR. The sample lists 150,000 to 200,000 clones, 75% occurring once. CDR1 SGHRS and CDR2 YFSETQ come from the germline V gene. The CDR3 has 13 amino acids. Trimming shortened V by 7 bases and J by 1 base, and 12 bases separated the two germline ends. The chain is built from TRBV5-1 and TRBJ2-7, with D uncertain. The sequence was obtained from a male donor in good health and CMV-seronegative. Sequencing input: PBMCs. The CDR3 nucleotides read TGCGCCAGCGCCGATGGGCCATCCTACGAGCAGTACTTC. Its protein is CASADGPSYEQYF.